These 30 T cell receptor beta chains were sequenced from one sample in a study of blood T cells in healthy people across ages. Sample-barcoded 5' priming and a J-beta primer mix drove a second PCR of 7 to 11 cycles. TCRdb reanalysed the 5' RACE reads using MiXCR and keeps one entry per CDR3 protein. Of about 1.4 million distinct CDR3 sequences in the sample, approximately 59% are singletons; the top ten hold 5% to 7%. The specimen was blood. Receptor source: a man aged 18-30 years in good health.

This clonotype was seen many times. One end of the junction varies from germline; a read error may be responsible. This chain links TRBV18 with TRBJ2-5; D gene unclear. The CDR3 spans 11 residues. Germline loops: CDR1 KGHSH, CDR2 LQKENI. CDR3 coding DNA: TGCGCCAGCAGCAACCAAGAGACCCAGTACTTC. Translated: CASSNQETQYF.

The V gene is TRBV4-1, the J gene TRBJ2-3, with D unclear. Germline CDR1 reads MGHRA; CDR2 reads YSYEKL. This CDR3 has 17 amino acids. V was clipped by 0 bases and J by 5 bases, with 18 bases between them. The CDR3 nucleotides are TGCGCCAGCAGCCAAGATGGACCCCTTAGTGTGGAAGATACGCAGTATTTT. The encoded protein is CASSQDGPLSVEDTQYF.

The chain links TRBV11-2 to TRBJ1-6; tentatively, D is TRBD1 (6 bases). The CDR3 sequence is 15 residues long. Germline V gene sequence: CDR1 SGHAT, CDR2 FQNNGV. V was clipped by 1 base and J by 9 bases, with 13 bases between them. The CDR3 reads CASSLVGGGGSPLHF. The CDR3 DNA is TGTGCCAGCAGCTTAGTTGGAGGGGGAGGTTCACCCCTCCACTTT.

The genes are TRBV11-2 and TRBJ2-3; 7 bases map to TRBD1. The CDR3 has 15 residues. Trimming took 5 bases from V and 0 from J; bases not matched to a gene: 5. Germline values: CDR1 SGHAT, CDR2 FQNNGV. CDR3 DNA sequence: TGTGCCAGCAGCAGGACGGGACAGAGCACAGATACGCAGTATTTT. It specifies CASSRTGQSTDTQYF.

The CDR3 protein is CASSLGGTSGVLAKNIQYF. The CDR3 DNA is TGTGCCAGCAGCTTAGGGGGGACTAGCGGGGTCCTAGCCAAAAACATTCAGTACTTC. The chain employs TRBV7-4 and TRBJ2-4, with 13 bases identical to TRBD2. The germline V gene encodes CDR1 SGHVT and CDR2 SQSDAQ. The CDR3 has 19 amino acids. V gave up 1 base and J gave up 0 bases; unmatched junction bases: 6. Together with reference TRBV7-4 and TRBJ2-4, the CDR3 gives the full variable domain: GAGVSQSPRYKVAKRGRDVALRCDSISGHVTLYWYRQTLGQGSEVLTYSQSDAQRDKSGRPSGRFSAERPERSVSTLKIQRTEQGDSAVYLCASSLGGTSGVLAKNIQYFGAGTRLSVL.

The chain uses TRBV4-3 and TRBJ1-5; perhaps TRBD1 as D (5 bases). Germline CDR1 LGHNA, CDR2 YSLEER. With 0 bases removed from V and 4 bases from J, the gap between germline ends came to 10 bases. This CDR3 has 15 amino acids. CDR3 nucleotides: TGCGCCAGCAGCCAAGACGGGGCGAATAATCAGCCCCAGCATTTT. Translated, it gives CASSQDGANNQPQHF.

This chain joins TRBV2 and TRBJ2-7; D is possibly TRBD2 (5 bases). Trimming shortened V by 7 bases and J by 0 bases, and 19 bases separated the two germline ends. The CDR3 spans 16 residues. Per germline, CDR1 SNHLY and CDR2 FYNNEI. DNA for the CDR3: TGTGCCAGCATCCCGAGGGCGTCGGAAAGCTCCTACGAGCAGTACTTC. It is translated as CASIPRASESSYEQYF. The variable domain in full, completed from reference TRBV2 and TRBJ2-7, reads EPEVTQTPSHQVTQMGQEVILRCVPISNHLYFYWYRQILGQKVEFLVSFYNNEISEKSEIFDDQFSVERPDGSNFTLKIRSTKLEDSAMYFCASIPRASESSYEQYFGPGTRLTVT.

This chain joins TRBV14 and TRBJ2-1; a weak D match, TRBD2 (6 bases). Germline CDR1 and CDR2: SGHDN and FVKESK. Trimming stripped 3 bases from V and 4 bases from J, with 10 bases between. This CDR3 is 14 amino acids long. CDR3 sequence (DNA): TGTGCCAGCAGCCACGGGAGTCCTTACAATGAGCAGTTCTTC. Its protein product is CASSHGSPYNEQFF.

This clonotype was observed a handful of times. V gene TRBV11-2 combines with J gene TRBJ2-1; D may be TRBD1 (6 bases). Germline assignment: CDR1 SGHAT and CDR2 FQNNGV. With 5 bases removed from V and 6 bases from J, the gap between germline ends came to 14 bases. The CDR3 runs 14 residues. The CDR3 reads CASSATGNPNEQFF. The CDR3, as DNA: TGTGCCAGCAGCGCAACAGGGAACCCCAATGAGCAGTTCTTC.

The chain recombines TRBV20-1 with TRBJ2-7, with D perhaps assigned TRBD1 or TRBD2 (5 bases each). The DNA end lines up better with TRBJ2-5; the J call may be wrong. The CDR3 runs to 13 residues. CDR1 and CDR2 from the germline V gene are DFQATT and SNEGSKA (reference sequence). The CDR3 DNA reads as TGCAGTGCTAGAGATGGGACCGGAGCGACCCAGTACTTC. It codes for CSARDGTGATQYF.

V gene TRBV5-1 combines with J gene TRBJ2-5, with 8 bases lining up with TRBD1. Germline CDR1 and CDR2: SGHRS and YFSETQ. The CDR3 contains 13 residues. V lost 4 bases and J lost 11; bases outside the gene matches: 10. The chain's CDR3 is CASSQDRAREQYF. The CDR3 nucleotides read TGCGCCAGCAGCCAGGACAGGGCGAGGGAGCAGTACTTC.

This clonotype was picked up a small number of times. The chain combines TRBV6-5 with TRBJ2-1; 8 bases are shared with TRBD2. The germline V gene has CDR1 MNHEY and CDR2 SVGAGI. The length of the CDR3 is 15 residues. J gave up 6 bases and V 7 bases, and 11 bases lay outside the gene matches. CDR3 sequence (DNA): TGTGCCAGCACCTTAAAGCGGGAGTCGGGCAATGAGCAGTTCTTC. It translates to CASTLKRESGNEQFF.

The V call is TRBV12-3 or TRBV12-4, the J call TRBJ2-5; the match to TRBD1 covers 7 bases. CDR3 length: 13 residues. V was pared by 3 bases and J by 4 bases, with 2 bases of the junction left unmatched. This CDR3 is CASSFRQGETQYF. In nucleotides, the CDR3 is TGTGCCAGCAGTTTCCGACAGGGAGAGACCCAGTACTTC.

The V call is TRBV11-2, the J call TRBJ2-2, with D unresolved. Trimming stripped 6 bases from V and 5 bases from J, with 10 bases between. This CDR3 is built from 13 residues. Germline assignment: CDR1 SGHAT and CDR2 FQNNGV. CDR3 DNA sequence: TGTGCCAGCAGGGCTTTAGGGACCGGGGAGCTGTTTTTT. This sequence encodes CASRALGTGELFF.

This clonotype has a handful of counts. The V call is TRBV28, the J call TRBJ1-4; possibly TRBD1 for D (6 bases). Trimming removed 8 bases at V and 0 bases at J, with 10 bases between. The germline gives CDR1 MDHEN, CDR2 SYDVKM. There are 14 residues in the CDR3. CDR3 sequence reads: CASGRTATNEKLFF. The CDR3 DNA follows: TGTGCCAGCGGCAGGACAGCAACTAATGAAAAACTGTTTTTT.

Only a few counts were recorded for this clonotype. The CDR3 DNA reads as TGTGCTAGTGGTTCTAGACTAGCGGGGCCCTACAATGAGCAGTACTTC. Protein: CASGSRLAGPYNEQYF. The chain couples TRBV12-5 to TRBJ2-1; 11 nucleotides match TRBD2. The J call may be incorrect, as the DNA end agrees better with TRBJ2-7. CDR3 size: 16 residues. Germline lookup yields CDR1 LGHNT and CDR2 FRNRAP.

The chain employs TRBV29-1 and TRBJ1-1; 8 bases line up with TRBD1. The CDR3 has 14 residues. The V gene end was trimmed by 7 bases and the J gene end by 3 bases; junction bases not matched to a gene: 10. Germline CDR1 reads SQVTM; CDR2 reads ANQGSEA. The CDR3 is CSAEPTGAHTEAFF. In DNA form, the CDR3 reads TGCAGCGCCGAGCCGACAGGGGCTCACACTGAAGCTTTCTTT.

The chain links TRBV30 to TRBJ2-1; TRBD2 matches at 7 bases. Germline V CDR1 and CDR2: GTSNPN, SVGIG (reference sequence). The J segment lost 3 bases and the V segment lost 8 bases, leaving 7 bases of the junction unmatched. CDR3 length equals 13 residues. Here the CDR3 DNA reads TGTGCCGCAACTAGCGACTACTACAATGAGCAGTTCTTC. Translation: CAATSDYYNEQFF.

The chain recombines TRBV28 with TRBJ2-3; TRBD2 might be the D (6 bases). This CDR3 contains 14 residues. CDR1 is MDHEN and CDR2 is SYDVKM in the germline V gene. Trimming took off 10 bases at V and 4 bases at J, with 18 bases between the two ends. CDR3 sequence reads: CATLRTNVADTQYF. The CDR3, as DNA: TGTGCCACCCTTCGGACTAATGTGGCAGATACGCAGTATTTT. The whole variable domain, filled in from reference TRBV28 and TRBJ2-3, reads DVKVTQSSRYLVKRTGEKVFLECVQDMDHENMFWYRQDPGLGLRLIYFSYDVKMKEKGDIPEGYSVSREKKERFSLILESASTNQTSMYLCATLRTNVADTQYFGPGTRLTVL.

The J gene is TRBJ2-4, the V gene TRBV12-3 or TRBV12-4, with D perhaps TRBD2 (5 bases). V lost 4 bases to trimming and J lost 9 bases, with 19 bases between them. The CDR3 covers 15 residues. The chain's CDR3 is CASSSRGPKGSIQYF. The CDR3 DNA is TGTGCCAGCAGTTCTAGAGGGCCGAAGGGAAGCATTCAGTACTTC.

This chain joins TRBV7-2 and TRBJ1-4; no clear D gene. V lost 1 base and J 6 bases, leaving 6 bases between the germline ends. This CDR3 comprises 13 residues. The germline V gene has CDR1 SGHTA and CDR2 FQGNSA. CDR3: CASSLGLYEKLFF. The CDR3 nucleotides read TGTGCCAGCAGCTTAGGGTTATATGAAAAACTGTTTTTT.

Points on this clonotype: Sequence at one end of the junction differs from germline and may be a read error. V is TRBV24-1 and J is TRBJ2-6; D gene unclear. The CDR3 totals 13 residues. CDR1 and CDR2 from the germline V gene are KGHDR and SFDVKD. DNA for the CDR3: TGTGCCACCAGTCTCTCTGAGGCCAACGTCCTGACTTTC. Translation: CATSLSEANVLTF.

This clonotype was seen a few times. In DNA, the CDR3 is TGTGCCAGCAGGGGGTCGTCGATCTACGAGCAGTACTTC. Protein sequence: CASRGSSIYEQYF. This sequence joins TRBV27 and TRBJ2-7; D remains ambiguous. Trimming cost V 6 bases and J 3 bases, with 12 bases left between them. The CDR3 runs to 13 residues. CDR1 and CDR2 from the germline V gene are MNHEY and SMNVEV (reference sequence).

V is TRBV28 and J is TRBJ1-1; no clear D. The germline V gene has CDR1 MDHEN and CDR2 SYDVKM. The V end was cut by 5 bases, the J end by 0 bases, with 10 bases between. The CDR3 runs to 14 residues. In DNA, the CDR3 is TGTGCCAGCAGTGACCCAGGCCTGAACACTGAAGCTTTCTTT. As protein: CASSDPGLNTEAFF.

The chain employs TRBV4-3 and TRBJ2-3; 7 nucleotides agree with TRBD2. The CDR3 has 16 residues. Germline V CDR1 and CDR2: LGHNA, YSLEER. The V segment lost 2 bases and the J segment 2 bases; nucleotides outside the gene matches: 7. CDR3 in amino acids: CASSQREGPNTDTQYF. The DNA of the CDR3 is TGCGCCAGCAGCCAAAGGGAGGGACCTAACACAGATACGCAGTATTTT.

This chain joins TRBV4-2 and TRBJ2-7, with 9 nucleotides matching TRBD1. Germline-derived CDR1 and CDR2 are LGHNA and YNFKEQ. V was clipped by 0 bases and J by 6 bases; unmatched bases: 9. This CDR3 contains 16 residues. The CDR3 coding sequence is TGTGCCAGCAGCCAAGAATATCAGGGACAGGGTTGCGAGCAGTACTTC. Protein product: CASSQEYQGQGCEQYF.

In DNA form, the CDR3 reads TGTGCCAGCAGCCCCGGGGACGGGCTGGTTCTGAGGGGCTACACCTTC. Its translation is CASSPGDGLVLRGYTF. V usage is TRBV27 and J usage is TRBJ1-2; D perhaps matches TRBD1 (5 bases). CDR3 size: 16 residues. The V end lost 6 bases, the J end lost 8 bases, and 25 bases lay between the germline ends. Germline loops: CDR1 MNHEY, CDR2 SMNVEV (reference sequence).

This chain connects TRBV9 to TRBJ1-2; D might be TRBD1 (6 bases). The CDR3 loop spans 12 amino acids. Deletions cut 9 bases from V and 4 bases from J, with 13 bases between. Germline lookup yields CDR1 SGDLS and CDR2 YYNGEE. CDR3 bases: TGTGCCATCCGGACAGCCCTCTATGGCTACACCTTC. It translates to CAIRTALYGYTF.

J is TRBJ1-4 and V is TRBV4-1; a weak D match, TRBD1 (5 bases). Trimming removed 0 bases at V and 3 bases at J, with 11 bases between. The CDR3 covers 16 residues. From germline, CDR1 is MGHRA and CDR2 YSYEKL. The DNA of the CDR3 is TGCGCCAGCAGCCAAGATGGGGGGGTTGCTAATGAAAAACTGTTTTTT. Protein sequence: CASSQDGGVANEKLFF.

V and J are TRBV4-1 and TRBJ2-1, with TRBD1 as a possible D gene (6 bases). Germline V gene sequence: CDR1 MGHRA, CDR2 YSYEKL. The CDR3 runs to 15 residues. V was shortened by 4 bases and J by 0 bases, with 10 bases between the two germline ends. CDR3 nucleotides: TGCGCCAGCAGCCTTAGGACAGACTCCTACAATGAGCAGTTCTTC. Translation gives CASSLRTDSYNEQFF.